Each of the 12 T cell receptor beta chains below was sequenced from the same sample in a study of blood T cell repertoires in COVID-19. Sequencing was performed with immunoSEQ multiplex PCR; in TCRdb, only in-frame clones are kept and a portion is missing. Of around 250,000 clones listed, roughly 80% are singletons. Sequenced: peripheral blood. These TCRs come from a woman aged 18-29 years with acute or convalescent COVID-19.

V gene TRBV6-1 combines with J gene TRBJ2-1; 10 bases match TRBD2. Germline values: CDR1 MNHNS, CDR2 SASEGT. Losses at the gene ends were 1 base for V and 0 bases for J; bases not matched to a gene: 15. The CDR3 covers 21 residues. As DNA, the CDR3 is TGTGCCAGCAGTGAAGATCTCCGGCTAGCGGGAGTGGTTGGCTCCTACAATGAGCAGTTCTTC. It specifies CASSEDLRLAGVVGSYNEQFF.

The chain is built from TRBV18 and TRBJ2-1; the D gene is possibly TRBD1 (6 bases). In germline, CDR1 is KGHSH, CDR2 LQKENI. Trimming shortened V by 4 bases and J by 4 bases, and 8 bases separated the two germline ends. The CDR3 length is 13 residues. CDR3 in DNA: TGTGCCAGCTCACTGGACAGATACAATGAGCAGTTCTTC. Its translation: CASSLDRYNEQFF.

Worth noting for this clone: The junction departs from the called germline gene at one end, perhaps through a read error. This chain joins TRBV7-9 and TRBJ2-7; D is possibly TRBD2 (5 bases). There are 13 residues in the CDR3. Germline loops: CDR1 SEHNR, CDR2 FQNEAQ (reference sequence). In DNA form, the CDR3 reads TGTGCCAGCAGCCTAGCCCTAGAATACGAGCAGTACTTC. Amino acid sequence: CASSLALEYEQYF. Full variable domain (missing parts from reference TRBV7-9 and TRBJ2-7): DTGVSQNPRHKITKRGQNVTFRCDPISEHNRLYWYRQTLGQGPEFLTYFQNEAQLEKSRLLSDRFSAERPKGSFSTLEIQRTEQGDSAMYLCASSLALEYEQYFGPGTRLTVT.

This sequence joins TRBV11-2 and TRBJ2-1; TRBD1 might be the D (6 bases). The CDR3 spans 17 residues. Looked up from germline, CDR1 is SGHAT and CDR2 is FQNNGV. V was cut by 4 bases and J by 7 bases, with 23 bases left in between. The CDR3: CASSSGGGQGFMNEQFF. The CDR3 bases are TGTGCCAGCAGCTCAGGAGGTGGGCAGGGGTTTATGAATGAGCAGTTCTTC.

This chain connects TRBV5-6 to TRBJ2-2; D possibly corresponds to TRBD2 (7 bases). The CDR3 contains 18 residues. The ends were cut back, 4 bases at V and 5 bases at J, with 24 bases in the middle. Germline CDR1 is SGHDT and CDR2 is YYEEEE. CDR3 sequence (DNA): TGTGCCAGCAGCCATCTAACGGGGGCGGGAGATGTGACCGGGGAGCTGTTTTTT. Protein product: CASSHLTGAGDVTGELFF.

The gene calls are TRBV6-5 and TRBJ2-1, with D maybe TRBD2 (5 bases). Germline V gene lookup returns CDR1 MNHEY and CDR2 SVGAGI. This CDR3 region has 14 residues. V was clipped by 5 bases and J by 4 bases, with 12 bases between them. The CDR3 here is CASSPLAIYNEQFF. The CDR3, as DNA: TGTGCCAGCAGTCCCCTAGCCATATACAATGAGCAGTTCTTC.

CDR3 sequence (DNA): TGCGCCAGCAGCCAAGATTTTGTTTCCCGTCAGCCCCAGCATTTT. This encodes CASSQDFVSRQPQHF. The chain recombines TRBV4-3 with TRBJ1-5; D gene ambiguous. The germline CDR1 and CDR2 sequences are LGHNA and YSLEER. The CDR3 loop spans 15 amino acids. V was clipped by 0 bases and J by 6 bases, with 12 bases between them.

The rearrangement joins TRBV6-2 or TRBV6-3 to TRBJ2-7; tentative D call: TRBD2 (6 bases). Trimming shortened V by 2 bases and J by 2 bases, and 10 bases separated the two germline ends. The germline V gene has CDR1 MNHEY and CDR2 SVGEGT. This CDR3 has 14 amino acids. CDR3 amino acids: CASSYTRGTYEQYF. CDR3 DNA: TGTGCCAGCAGTTACACGCGGGGAACCTACGAGCAGTACTTC.

The chain recombines TRBV30 with TRBJ2-7; 8 bases match TRBD2. Germline CDR1 is GTSNPN and CDR2 is SVGIG (reference sequence). Unmatched junction bases numbered 8, after V lost 0 bases and J lost 7 bases. This CDR3 comprises 14 residues. CDR3 amino acids: CAWSVRAGVSEQYF. CDR3 DNA sequence: TGTGCCTGGAGTGTAAGAGCGGGAGTGTCGGAGCAGTACTTC.

V is TRBV29-1 and J is TRBJ2-7; 9 bases map to TRBD1. The CDR3 sequence is 15 residues long. Germline CDR1 SQVTM, CDR2 ANQGSEA. V was clipped by 6 bases and J by 3 bases; unmatched bases: 12. The CDR3 DNA follows: TGCAGCGTGGGCCACTCCGGGACAGGGCTCTACGAGCAGTACTTC. It yields the protein CSVGHSGTGLYEQYF.

This chain uses TRBV7-2 with TRBJ1-5, with TRBD1 as a possible D gene (6 bases). Per germline, CDR1 SGHTA and CDR2 FQGNSA. The CDR3 sequence is 14 residues long. The V and J ends lost 1 base and 6 bases respectively, with 10 bases between them. CDR3 amino acids: CASSLERGTQPQHF. CDR3 coding DNA: TGTGCCAGCAGCTTAGAAAGGGGGACTCAGCCCCAGCATTTT.

The chain carries TRBV5-1 and TRBJ1-5; no reliable D call. The germline V gene has CDR1 SGHRS and CDR2 YFSETQ. V was cut by 6 bases and J by 3 bases, with 22 bases left in between. CDR3 length equals 17 residues. The DNA for the CDR3 is TGCGCCAGCATAACTATCACGCTGAAAGCCGACAATCAGCCCCAGCATTTT. It yields the protein CASITITLKADNQPQHF.